The 16 T cell receptor beta chains in this list originate from one sample, sequenced in a study of cytomegalovirus exposure and HLA in healthy donors. PCR primers comprised 60 Vbeta and 13 Jbeta primers. TCRdb's table, derived via immunoSEQ multiplex PCR, lists solely in-frame clones and lacks some. Here the sample spans 45,000 to 65,000 clones, roughly 82% being singletons. Specimen: PBMCs. The receptors here all came from a man aged 30 to 45 in good health and CMV-seronegative.

This sequence joins TRBV19 and TRBJ2-1; 14 positions agree with TRBD2. With 8 bases clipped from V and 9 bases from J, the junction kept 6 bases outside the gene matches. Looked up from germline, CDR1 is LNHDA and CDR2 is SQIVND (reference sequence). CDR3 size: 14 residues. DNA of the CDR3: TGTGCCAGTGCACCGGGACTAGCGGGAGTTGAGCAGTTCTTC. Protein: CASAPGLAGVEQFF.

This chain uses TRBV18 with TRBJ2-2, with D perhaps matching TRBD2 (6 bases). This CDR3 is 15 amino acids long. Germline V gene lookup returns CDR1 KGHSH and CDR2 LQKENI. V shed 3 bases and J shed 5 bases, with 13 bases lying between them. In DNA form, the CDR3 reads TGTGCCAGCTCACCGGGACTCCAGAAGACCGGGGAGCTGTTTTTT. It translates to CASSPGLQKTGELFF.

V usage is TRBV5-5 and J usage is TRBJ2-7, with 7 nucleotides matching TRBD1. Germline V gene sequence: CDR1 SGHKS, CDR2 YYEKEE (reference sequence). The CDR3 has 15 residues. J gave up 9 bases and V 2 bases, and 14 bases lay outside the gene matches. CDR3 sequence: CASSLTGTAGVGQYF. The CDR3 bases are TGTGCCAGCAGCTTAACCGGGACAGCAGGCGTTGGGCAGTACTTC.

The CDR3 sequence: CASSWGQGARNGELFF. Here the CDR3 DNA reads TGTGCCAGCAGTTGGGGACAGGGGGCGCGGAACGGGGAGCTGTTTTTT. The V and J genes are TRBV6-6 and TRBJ2-2, with 12 bases matching TRBD1. This CDR3 comprises 16 residues. Germline CDR1 reads MNHNY; CDR2 reads SVGAGI (reference sequence). V shed 4 bases, J shed 7 bases, and the junction held 7 bases outside the gene matches.

The chain joins TRBV19 to TRBJ2-4, with 8 bases that match TRBD1. Germline-derived CDR1 and CDR2 are LNHDA and SQIVND (reference sequence). V shed 3 bases, J shed 8 bases, and the junction held 6 bases outside the gene matches. This CDR3 has 14 residues. For the CDR3, the DNA is TGTGCCAGTAGTATGGGGGGCAGGGGGCACATTCAGTACTTC. It encodes CASSMGGRGHIQYF.

The chain links TRBV2 to TRBJ2-1, with TRBD2 as a possible D gene (5 bases). The CDR3 spans 15 residues. V shed 10 bases and J shed 3 bases, with 19 bases lying between them. Germline V gene sequence: CDR1 SNHLY, CDR2 FYNNEI. CDR3 residues: CATQEVNGIYNEQFF. CDR3 in DNA: TGTGCCACCCAAGAGGTGAACGGGATCTACAATGAGCAGTTCTTC.

Written as DNA, the CDR3 is TGCGCCAGCAGCCAAGATCAGTGGGAAGCGGGGGGCCACGAGCAGTACTTC. This gives the protein CASSQDQWEAGGHEQYF. The gene calls are TRBV4-1 and TRBJ2-7; 9 positions agree with TRBD2. Germline assignment: CDR1 MGHRA and CDR2 YSYEKL. This CDR3 is 17 amino acids long. V trimming: 0 bases; J trimming: 5 bases; junction bases outside the gene matches: 11.

The genes are TRBV7-2 and TRBJ2-7, with D possibly TRBD1 on 6 matching bases. This CDR3 comprises 14 residues. Trimming cost V 5 bases and J 5 bases, with 16 bases left between them. CDR1 SGHTA and CDR2 FQGNSA come from the germline V gene. The CDR3: CASSAGQPLNEQYF. In nucleotides, the CDR3 is TGTGCCAGCAGCGCTGGACAGCCCCTAAACGAGCAGTACTTC.

The V call is TRBV5-1, the J call TRBJ2-7; unclear D gene. The CDR3 has 13 amino acids. Looked up from germline, CDR1 is SGHRS and CDR2 is YFSETQ. The ends were cut back, 2 bases at V and 0 bases at J, with 6 bases in the middle. As DNA, the CDR3 is TGCGCCAGCAGCTTTACGGGCTCCTACGAGCAGTACTTC. Its protein product is CASSFTGSYEQYF.

This chain links TRBV4-1 with TRBJ2-2, with TRBD2 identical over 12 bases. V shed 7 bases and J 2 bases; nucleotides not matched to a gene: 5. The V gene's germline CDR1 is MGHRA and CDR2 YSYEKL. The CDR3 contains 16 residues. CDR3 DNA sequence: TGCGCCAGCACCAGGACTAGCGGGACTAACACCGGGGAGCTGTTTTTT. It translates to CASTRTSGTNTGELFF.

V gene TRBV27 combines with J gene TRBJ2-1; no firm D call. The CDR3 has 15 residues. V lost 2 bases and J lost 5, with 13 bases in between. CDR1 is MNHEY and CDR2 is SMNVEV in the germline V gene (reference sequence). In nucleotides, the CDR3 is TGTGCCAGCAGTTTAGGGTACAGAAGCCACAATGAGCAGTTCTTC. Translated, it gives CASSLGYRSHNEQFF.

This clone appeared once. The genes are TRBV28 and TRBJ2-7; perhaps TRBD1 as D (5 bases). V was clipped by 5 bases and J by 0 bases, with 23 bases between them. Germline lookup yields CDR1 MDHEN and CDR2 SYDVKM. The CDR3 is 18 residues long. CDR3 nucleotide sequence: TGTGCCAGCAGTCAGGGTCCCGGCCCCTCAAGTCACTCCTACGAGCAGTACTTC. It translates to CASSQGPGPSSHSYEQYF.

This clone turned up a few times. This chain links TRBV7-2 with TRBJ1-5; 11 bases agree with TRBD1. The CDR3 spans 14 residues. The V gene's germline CDR1 is SGHTA and CDR2 FQGNSA. With V trimmed by 5 bases and J by 4 bases, 1 base remained unmatched. This CDR3 is CASSGDRGNQPQHF. In DNA, the CDR3 is TGTGCCAGCAGCGGGGACAGGGGGAATCAGCCCCAGCATTTT.

The V and J genes are TRBV7-2 and TRBJ2-1, with 9 bases matching TRBD2. With V trimmed by 2 bases and J by 2 bases, 4 bases remained unmatched. CDR3 length: 16 amino acids. Germline V gene lookup returns CDR1 SGHTA and CDR2 FQGNSA. The CDR3 nucleotides read TGTGCCAGCAGCTTACTGACTAGCGGAGCCTACAATGAGCAGTTCTTC. This encodes CASSLLTSGAYNEQFF.

V gene TRBV30 combines with J gene TRBJ1-5; maybe TRBD1 (5 bases). This CDR3 contains 16 residues. V was pared by 0 bases and J by 0 bases, with 12 bases between. In germline, CDR1 is GTSNPN, CDR2 SVGIG (reference sequence). The CDR3 DNA reads as TGTGCCTGGAGTGTACCGACAGCTGATAGCAATCAGCCCCAGCATTTT. It yields the protein CAWSVPTADSNQPQHF. The entire variable domain, with the rest obtained from reference TRBV30 and TRBJ1-5, is as follows: SQTIHQWPATLVQPVGSPLSLECTVEGTSNPNLYWYRQAAGRGLQLLFYSVGIGQISSEVPQNLSASRPQDRQFILSSKKLLLSDSGFYLCAWSVPTADSNQPQHFGDGTRLSIL.

The J gene is TRBJ1-5, the V gene TRBV12-5, with 7 bases lining up with TRBD1. The CDR3 runs to 16 residues. The V segment lost 5 bases and the J segment 3 bases; nucleotides outside the gene matches: 10. Germline CDR1 LGHNT, CDR2 FRNRAP. The CDR3 nucleotides read TGTGCTAGTGGTCAATGGACAGGAGGGATCAATCAGCCCCAGCATTTT. This translates into CASGQWTGGINQPQHF.